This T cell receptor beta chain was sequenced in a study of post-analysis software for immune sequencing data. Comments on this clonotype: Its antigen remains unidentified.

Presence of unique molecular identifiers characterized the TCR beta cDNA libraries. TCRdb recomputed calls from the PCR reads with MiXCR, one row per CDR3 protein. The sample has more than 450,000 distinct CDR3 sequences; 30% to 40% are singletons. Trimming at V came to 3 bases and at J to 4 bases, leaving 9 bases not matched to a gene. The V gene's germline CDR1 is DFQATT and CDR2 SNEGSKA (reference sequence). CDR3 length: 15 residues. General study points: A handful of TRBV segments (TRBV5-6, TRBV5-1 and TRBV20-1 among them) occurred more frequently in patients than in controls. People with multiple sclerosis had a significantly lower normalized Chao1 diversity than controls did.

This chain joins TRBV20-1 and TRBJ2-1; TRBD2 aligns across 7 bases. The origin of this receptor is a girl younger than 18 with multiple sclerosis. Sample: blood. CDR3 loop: CSARLGRGRYNEQFF. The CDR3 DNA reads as TGCAGTGCTAGGCTCGGGCGGGGGAGATACAATGAGCAGTTCTTC.